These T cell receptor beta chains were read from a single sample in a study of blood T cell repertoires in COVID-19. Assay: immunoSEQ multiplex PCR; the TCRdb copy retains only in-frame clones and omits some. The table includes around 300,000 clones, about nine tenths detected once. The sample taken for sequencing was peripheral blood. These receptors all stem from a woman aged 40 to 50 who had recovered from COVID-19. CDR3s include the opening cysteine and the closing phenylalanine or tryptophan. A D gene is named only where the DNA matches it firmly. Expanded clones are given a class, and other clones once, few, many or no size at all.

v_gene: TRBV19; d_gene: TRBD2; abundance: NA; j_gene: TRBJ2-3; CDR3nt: TGTGCCAGTAGACCCGAGCGGGAGATCACAGATACGCAGTATTTT; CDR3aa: CASRPEREITDTQYF
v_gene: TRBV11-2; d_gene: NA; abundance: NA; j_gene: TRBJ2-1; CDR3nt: TGTGCCAGCAGCGCACTAACAGGGATTCACTTATTAAATGAGCAGTTCTTC; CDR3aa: CASSALTGIHLLNEQFF
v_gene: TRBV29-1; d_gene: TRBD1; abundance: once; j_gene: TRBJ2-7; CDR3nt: TGCAGCGTGGCAAGGGACAGGGGGTACGAGCAGTACTTC; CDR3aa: CSVARDRGYEQYF
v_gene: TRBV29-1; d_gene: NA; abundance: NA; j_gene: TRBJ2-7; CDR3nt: TGCAGCGTTGAACGAGAGGGCTACGAGCAGTACTTC; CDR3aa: CSVEREGYEQYF
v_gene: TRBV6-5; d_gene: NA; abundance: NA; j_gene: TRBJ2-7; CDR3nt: TGTGCCAGCAGTCCGTCGGGACTCGGCTACGAGCAGTACTTC; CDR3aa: CASSPSGLGYEQYF
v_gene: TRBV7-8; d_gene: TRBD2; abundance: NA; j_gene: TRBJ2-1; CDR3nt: TGTGCCAGCCTTCTCGGGGGGGCGCCTCTCGATGAGCAGTTCTTC; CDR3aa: CASLLGGAPLDEQFF
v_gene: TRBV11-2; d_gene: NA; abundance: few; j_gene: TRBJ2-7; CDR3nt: TGTGCCAGCACCCCGGGGTTGAACGAGCAGTACTTC; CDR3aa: CASTPGLNEQYF
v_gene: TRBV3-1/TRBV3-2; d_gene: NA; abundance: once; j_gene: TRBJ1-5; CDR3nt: TGTGCCAGCAGCCACGGAGGGTCAAAGCAGCCCCAGCATTTT; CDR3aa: CASSHGGSKQPQHF
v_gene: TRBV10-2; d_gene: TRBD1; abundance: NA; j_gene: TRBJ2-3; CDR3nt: TGCGCCAGCAGCGTGCGGGACAGGGGCACAGATACGCAGTATTTT; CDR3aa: CASSVRDRGTDTQYF
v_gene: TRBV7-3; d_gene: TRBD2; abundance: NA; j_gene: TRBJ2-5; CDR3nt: TGTGCCAGCAGCTTAACTGGGGGAGGGTGGGCTAGCGGTAACCAAGAGACCCAGTACTTC; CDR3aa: CASSLTGGGWASGNQETQYF
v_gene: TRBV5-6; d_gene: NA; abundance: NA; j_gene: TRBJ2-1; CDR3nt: TGTGCCAGCAGCTTGGATCTGGGGCCCCCCTACAATGAGCAGTTCTTC; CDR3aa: CASSLDLGPPYNEQFF
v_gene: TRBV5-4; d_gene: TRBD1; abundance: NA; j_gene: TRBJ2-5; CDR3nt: TGTGCCAGCAGCTTGGGGACAGGGGAGGAGACCCAGTACTTC; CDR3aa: CASSLGTGEETQYF
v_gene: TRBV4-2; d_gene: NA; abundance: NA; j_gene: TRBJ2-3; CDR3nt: TGTGCCAGCAGCCAAGTACTAGCCGGTGGAGATACGCAGTATTTT; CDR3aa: CASSQVLAGGDTQYF
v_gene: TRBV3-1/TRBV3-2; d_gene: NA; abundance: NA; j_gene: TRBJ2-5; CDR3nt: TGTGCCAGCAGCCAAGCACCTAGCGTCCAAGAGACCCAGTACTTC; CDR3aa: CASSQAPSVQETQYF
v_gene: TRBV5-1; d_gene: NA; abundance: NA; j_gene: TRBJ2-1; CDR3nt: TGCGCCAGCAGCTTGGGCTGGACTCCCCCGGGGGATGAGCAGTTCTTC; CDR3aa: CASSLGWTPPGDEQFF
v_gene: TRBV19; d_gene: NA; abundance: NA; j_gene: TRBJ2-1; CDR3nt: TGTGCCAGTAGTTGGCAAGACTCCTACAATGAGCAGTTCTTC; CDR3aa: CASSWQDSYNEQFF
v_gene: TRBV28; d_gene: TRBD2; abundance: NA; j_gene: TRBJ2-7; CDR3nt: TGTGCCAGCAGTTTCGTAGCGGGAGGAAGAGAGCAGTACTTC; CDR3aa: CASSFVAGGREQYF
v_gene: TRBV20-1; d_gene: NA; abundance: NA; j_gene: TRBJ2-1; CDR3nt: TGCAGTGCGTTAGCCAATGAGCAGTTCTTC; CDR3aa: CSALANEQFF
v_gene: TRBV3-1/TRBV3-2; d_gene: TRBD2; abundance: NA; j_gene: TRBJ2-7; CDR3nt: TGTGCCAGCAGCCTCATCAAGGGTTTAGCGGGAGGACCCCACGAGCAGTACTTC; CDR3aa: CASSLIKGLAGGPHEQYF
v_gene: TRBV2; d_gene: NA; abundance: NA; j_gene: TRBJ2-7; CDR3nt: TGTGCCAGCAGTCCCCCCCGGGGGAATGCCTACGAGCAGTACTTC; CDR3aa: CASSPPRGNAYEQYF
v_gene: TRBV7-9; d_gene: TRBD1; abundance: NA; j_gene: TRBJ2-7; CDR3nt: TGTGCCAGCAGCCGGGGGAGGACAGGGTCCGTCTCCTACGAGCAGTACTTC; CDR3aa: CASSRGRTGSVSYEQYF
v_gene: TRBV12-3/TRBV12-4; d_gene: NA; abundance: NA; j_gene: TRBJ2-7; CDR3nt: TGTGCCAGCAGTTTAGCGCAGGAGCAGTACTTC; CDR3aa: CASSLAQEQYF
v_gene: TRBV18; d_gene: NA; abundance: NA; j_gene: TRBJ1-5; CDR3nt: TGTGCCAGCTCACCCGAGAGTTCGCTCTTCAATCAGCCCCAGCATTTT; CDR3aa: CASSPESSLFNQPQHF
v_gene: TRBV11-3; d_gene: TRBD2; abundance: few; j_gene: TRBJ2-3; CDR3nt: TGTGCCAGCAGCTCCACCCTCTCTAGCGGGAAAGCTACGCAGTATTTT; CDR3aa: CASSSTLSSGKATQYF
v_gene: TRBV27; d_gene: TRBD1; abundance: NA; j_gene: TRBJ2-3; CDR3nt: TGTGCCAGCAGTAGACAGGGCGGTTGGGTTACGCAGTATTTT; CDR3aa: CASSRQGGWVTQYF
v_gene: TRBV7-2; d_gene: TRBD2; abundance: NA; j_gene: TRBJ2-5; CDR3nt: TGTGCCAGCAGCTTGGGACTAGCGGGAGGGCCGGCACGGGAGACCCAGTACTTC; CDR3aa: CASSLGLAGGPARETQYF